This paragraph covers one TCR beta chain sequence. Libraries were prepared by immunoSEQ multiplex PCR; TCRdb keeps only in-frame clonotypes and omits some of them. The table shows tens of thousands of clones, with 75% to 80% occurring only once. The data are from a study of T cells in narcolepsy. The clonotype comes from a human donor with narcolepsy. Sequences were obtained from CD45RA- memory CD4+ T cells from PBMCs.

This CDR3 is CASSQDRVTNSGNTIYF. The CDR3 DNA reads as TGTGCCAGCAGCCAAGATAGGGTTACTAACTCTGGAAACACCATATATTTT. This rearrangement joins TRBV14 to TRBJ1-3; D unresolved. The germline V gene has CDR1 SGHDN and CDR2 FVKESK. Trimming took off 0 bases at V and 0 bases at J, with 12 bases between the two ends. The CDR3 is made up of 17 amino acids.